At least ten counts were recorded for the clone carrying this T cell receptor (beta chain). These data originate in a study of early T cells in non-severe SARS-CoV-2 infection. As for the study in general: The authors sequenced bulk RNA from unsorted whole blood, leaving chains unpaired.

Unique molecular identifiers were affixed to single, distinct cDNA molecules. MiXCR, applied by TCRdb to the 5' RACE reads, yields one record per CDR3 protein. The sample includes about 48,000 distinct CDR3 sequences, over 7.5% of them seen just once. The sequence was obtained from an adult who was a healthcare worker with PCR-confirmed SARS-CoV-2 infection or an uninfected control (not recorded which). Sequencing used whole blood.

CDR3 protein: CASSEGPVYNQPQHF. Here the CDR3 DNA reads TGTGCCAGCAGTGAGGGACCAGTATACAATCAGCCCCAGCATTTT. The chain recombines TRBV2 with TRBJ1-5, with a tentative D call TRBD1 (5 bases). The CDR3 sequence is 15 residues long. Trimming cost V 3 bases and J 3 bases, with 12 bases left between them. Germline loops: CDR1 SNHLY, CDR2 FYNNEI.